This T cell receptor beta chain was recovered during a study of post-analysis software for immune sequencing data. Points from the study as a whole: Compared with controls, patients had more of five TRBV segments, including TRBV5-6, TRBV5-1 and TRBV20-1.

This CDR3 spans 14 amino acids. The V gene's germline CDR1 is SGHTA and CDR2 FQGTGA. Comments on this clonotype: Its target is unknown. At one boundary the junction diverges from the germline segment, which might be a read error.

The TCR beta cDNA libraries contained unique molecular identifiers. TCRdb analysed the PCR reads with MiXCR anew, one entry per CDR3 protein. Of 750,000 to 950,000 distinct CDR3 sequences listed, approximately 53% were seen once; the top ten hold approximately 4.5%. V and J are TRBV7-3 and TRBJ2-3; D possibly uses TRBD1 or TRBD2 (5 bases each). The sequencing input was blood. The TCR was taken from a girl aged 5 to 17 with multiple sclerosis. The CDR3 loop reads CASSLGGKTSTRYF. The CDR3 DNA follows: TGTGCCAGCAGCTTAGGGGGAAAGACTTCTACGCGGTATTTT.